This T cell receptor beta chain was captured by sequencing in a study of shared clonotypes between healthy human individuals. Broader study findings: Four donors held about 5.1% of naive CD4 clonotypes in common. In general, naive subsets displayed greater estimated richness than memory subsets did. Among donors, clonotype sharing was expected to be affected by sequencing depth.

Running of the assay took place at deep level. Profiling relied on immunoSEQ multiplex PCR, and the TCRdb table lists in-frame clones only, not all of them. The sample carries around 560,000 clones, roughly 96% recorded once. The germline CDR1 and CDR2 sequences are MNHNY and SVGAGI (reference sequence). CDR3 length equals 12 residues. Trimming removed 5 bases from V and 7 bases from J, with 9 bases in between. Terminally differentiated effector memory CD45RA+ cells were left out of the naive CD8 fraction, which was CD45RO-negative and positively selected for CCR7. As for this clone: The antigen remains unidentified.

Sequenced: naive CD8+ T cells sorted from blood. V is TRBV6-6 and J is TRBJ2-1; D unclear. The receptor comes from a woman aged 25 to 39 in good health. DNA for the CDR3: TGTGCCAGCAGTCCCTCCCGGAATGAGCAGTTCTTC. This sequence encodes CASSPSRNEQFF.